This T cell receptor beta chain derives from a study of blood T cell repertoires in COVID-19. Overall study context: Whether acute or convalescent, the COVID-19 samples came from the United States, Italy and Spain. PBMCs, B-cell-depleted T cells, or T cells provided the cDNA or gDNA that made up the material.

Per the study methods: Nucleated cell number was recorded as an estimate derived from reference gene primer amplification. Sequencing was performed with immunoSEQ multiplex PCR; in TCRdb, only in-frame clones are kept and a portion is missing. V and J calls and clone size come straight from that table; D and trimming were deduced from the DNA. The sample holds around 250,000 clones, under 90% seen once. Between the trimmed V and J ends, which lost 8 bases and 4 bases, there was a span of 9 bases. Germline CDR1 and CDR2: LNHDA and SQIVND (reference sequence). The CDR3 is made up of 12 amino acids. In assigning cohorts, the study relied on participant-reported clinical history. Notes on this clone: Other DNA sequences of this sample code for an identical CDR3.

The material sequenced was PBMCs or T cells enriched from blood (not recorded which). The chain employs TRBV19 and TRBJ2-1, with TRBD2 as a possible D gene (5 bases). The TCR was taken from a man younger than 40 with acute COVID-19. This CDR3 reads CASSDLYNEQFF. In DNA, the CDR3 is TGTGCCAGTTCGGACTTATACAATGAGCAGTTCTTC.